This T cell receptor (beta chain) is from a study of CD8+ T cells in alopecia areata. There are a few counts of this clone. With 4 bases removed from V and 1 base from J, the gap between germline ends came to 10 bases. The CDR3 runs 14 residues. The germline V gene has CDR1 SGHDN and CDR2 FVKESK. Extracted from the samples, RNA was reverse transcribed into cDNA to serve as the sequencing template. Using immunoSEQ multiplex PCR, the repertoire was profiled, and TCRdb retains in-frame clones only, with some absent. This sample has around 200,000 clones, with 40% to 65% found just once. The treatment is: oral pan-JAK inhibitor, 5-10 mg twice daily.

This receptor was obtained from a human donor with alopecia areata. This chain joins TRBV14 and TRBJ1-1; the D is unclear. The sample here was CD8+ T cells sorted from blood, taken at week 24, from a patient treated with tofacitinib. CDR3 DNA: TGTGCCAGCAGCCCCCCAGTTGGGAACACTGAAGCTTTCTTT. Encoded protein: CASSPPVGNTEAFF.